The clone carrying this T cell receptor beta chain was observed a handful of times. Its cognate antigen is unknown. This sample is drawn from a study of T cell repertoires in cytomegalovirus infection. Study at large: Recently identified HLA-C-restricted CMV epitopes were among the peptides used. In public TCR beta signatures, there were indications of both CMV infection and matching HLA type.

Overall study findings and caveats: Frequencies of public TCR beta families were cumulated, and this identified carriers of CMV plus the relevant HLA. Ex vivo, HLA-C-restricted CMV-specific TCR beta clonotypes prevailed over the rest of the response.

TCRdb reprocessed the reads via MiXCR and lists one record per CDR3 protein. The data hold nearly 700,000 distinct CDR3 sequences, with around 30% observed a single time. Germline CDR1 is LNHNV and CDR2 is YYDKDF (reference sequence). The CDR3 is 14 residues long. The junction had 4 bases not matched to a gene; V was cut back by 4 bases and J by 1 base. J is TRBJ2-7 and V is TRBV15, with 7 bases fitting TRBD2. The receptor was derived from a human donor in good health (CMV status not recorded). Some clones in this sample may be carry-over from other donors' samples. The source material was cultured PBMCs, sampled from culture after CMV antigen stimulation. The CDR3 here is CATSTTGGSYEQYF. Written as DNA, the CDR3 is TGTGCCACCAGCACTACGGGGGGTTCCTACGAGCAGTACTTC.